This T cell receptor beta chain was obtained from a study of blood T cells in healthy people across ages. Study conclusions and caveats: Higher diversity and more naive CD4+ cells were features of long-lived donors, compared to aged donors.

Primed by a sample-barcoded 5' primer and a J-beta primer mix, a second PCR proceeded for roughly 6 to 12 cycles. Every molecule of cDNA carried a tag from a template-switch adaptor with 12 random nucleotides. TCRdb re-analysed the 5' RACE reads in MiXCR, keeping a single row per CDR3 protein. The table includes about 730,000 distinct CDR3 sequences, about 42% detected once. As for this clonotype: Its antigen is unidentified.

PBMCs, at least 6 million per sample, were isolated. This CDR3 contains 17 residues. The junction had 11 bases not matched to a gene; V was cut back by 5 bases and J by 2 bases. Germline V lookup: CDR1 SEHNR, CDR2 FQNEAQ (reference sequence). The sequenced sample was blood. The chain couples TRBV7-9 to TRBJ1-2, with 10 bases aligning to TRBD1. The receptor was derived from a woman aged 60-75 years in good health. The CDR3 region has the DNA TGTGCCAGCAGCGTGCGACAGGGGGCGTATGAAAACTATGGCTACACCTTC. Its translation: CASSVRQGAYENYGYTF. The variable domain in full, with the rest retrieved from reference TRBV7-9 and TRBJ1-2, is DTGVSQNPRHKITKRGQNVTFRCDPISEHNRLYWYRQTLGQGPEFLTYFQNEAQLEKSRLLSDRFSAERPKGSFSTLEIQRTEQGDSAMYLCASSVRQGAYENYGYTFGSGTRLTVV.